The rows below give T cell receptor beta chains drawn from one sample of a study of blood T cells in healthy people across ages. TCRdb reprocessed the 5' RACE reads with MiXCR, giving one entry per CDR3 protein. The data contain 650,000 to 950,000 distinct CDR3 sequences, under 55% of them singletons. The sequenced sample was blood. These receptor sequences come from a man between 60 and 70 years old in good health. Both conserved end residues are part of each CDR3. Fields, in order: clone size, D gene, V gene, J gene, CDR3 DNA, CDR3 protein. The D gene is left open where the match is weak. Some rows mark clone size as missing; the rest say once, few, many or name a class of expanded clone.

clone_size: many
d_call: .
v_call: TRBV5-6
j_call: TRBJ2-7
cdr3_nt: TGTGCCAGCAGCCGGCGGCGAGCCTACGAGCAGTACTTC
cdr3_aa: CASSRRRAYEQYF

clone_size: .
d_call: .
v_call: TRBV18
j_call: TRBJ1-2
cdr3_nt: TGTGCCAGCTCGCCCCTAGACAGGCATAACTATGGCTACACCTTC
cdr3_aa: CASSPLDRHNYGYTF

clone_size: .
d_call: .
v_call: TRBV9
j_call: TRBJ2-1
cdr3_nt: TGTGCCAGCAGCGCAGCTTCGGATGAGCAGTTCTTC
cdr3_aa: CASSAASDEQFF

clone_size: many
d_call: .
v_call: TRBV5-5
j_call: TRBJ2-7
cdr3_nt: TGTGCCAGCAGCTTCGGGAGAACCTACGAGCAGTACTTC
cdr3_aa: CASSFGRTYEQYF

clone_size: .
d_call: .
v_call: TRBV11-2
j_call: TRBJ2-5
cdr3_nt: TGTGCCAGCAGCCCTGCGGGGAGTCGAGAGACCCAGTACTTC
cdr3_aa: CASSPAGSRETQYF

clone_size: .
d_call: TRBD1
v_call: TRBV6-6
j_call: TRBJ2-7
cdr3_nt: TGTGCCCGCAGTACAGGACAGGGGTTGGACGAGCAGTACTTC
cdr3_aa: CARSTGQGLDEQYF

clone_size: many
d_call: .
v_call: TRBV20-1
j_call: TRBJ2-1
cdr3_nt: TGCAGTGCTAGTTCTTTTAGCGACTGGAGCTCCTACAATGAGCAGTTCTTC
cdr3_aa: CSASSFSDWSSYNEQFF

clone_size: few
d_call: .
v_call: TRBV9
j_call: TRBJ2-7
cdr3_nt: TGTGCCAGCAGCGTAGAAGCGACTAGCTCCTACGAGCAGTACTTC
cdr3_aa: CASSVEATSSYEQYF

clone_size: many
d_call: .
v_call: TRBV4-3
j_call: TRBJ2-7
cdr3_nt: TGCGCCAGCAGCCAAGATCGCGGGTCCATCTACGAGCAGTACTTC
cdr3_aa: CASSQDRGSIYEQYF

clone_size: few
d_call: .
v_call: TRBV5-8
j_call: TRBJ2-5
cdr3_nt: TGTGCCAGCAGCTTCGGATCGAACAGGGTAGAGACCCAGTACTTC
cdr3_aa: CASSFGSNRVETQYF

clone_size: few
d_call: .
v_call: TRBV18
j_call: TRBJ2-5
cdr3_nt: TGTGCCAGCTCACCCCTACAGTCCTCCCAAGAGACCCAGTACTTC
cdr3_aa: CASSPLQSSQETQYF

clone_size: .
d_call: .
v_call: TRBV4-3
j_call: TRBJ2-7
cdr3_nt: TGCGCCAGCAGCCGAGGTGCCGGGACTCAAAGCTCCTACGAGCAGTACTTC
cdr3_aa: CASSRGAGTQSSYEQYF

clone_size: .
d_call: .
v_call: TRBV12-3/TRBV12-4
j_call: TRBJ2-5
cdr3_nt: TGTGCCAGCAGTTCCAATTTACAGACCCAAGAGACCCAGTACTTC
cdr3_aa: CASSSNLQTQETQYF

clone_size: .
d_call: TRBD1
v_call: TRBV20-1
j_call: TRBJ1-2
cdr3_nt: TGCAGTGCTAGACCTGGGACAGCGGATGGCTACACCTTC
cdr3_aa: CSARPGTADGYTF

clone_size: few
d_call: TRBD1
v_call: TRBV7-2
j_call: TRBJ1-1
cdr3_nt: TGTGCCAGCAGCTTGCAGGGGGATGGTGAAGCTTTCTTT
cdr3_aa: CASSLQGDGEAFF

clone_size: few
d_call: .
v_call: TRBV20-1
j_call: TRBJ2-7
cdr3_nt: TGCAGTGCTAGTGAACCCTACGAGCAGTACTTC
cdr3_aa: CSASEPYEQYF

clone_size: few
d_call: .
v_call: TRBV6-4
j_call: TRBJ1-6
cdr3_nt: TGTGCCAGCAGTCCCGGGCCCTATAATTCACCCCTCCACTTT
cdr3_aa: CASSPGPYNSPLHF

clone_size: .
d_call: .
v_call: TRBV12-3/TRBV12-4
j_call: TRBJ1-2
cdr3_nt: TGTGCCAGCAGTTCCCCAGGACTCTATGGCTACACCTTC
cdr3_aa: CASSSPGLYGYTF

clone_size: .
d_call: .
v_call: TRBV18
j_call: TRBJ1-2
cdr3_nt: TGTGCCAGCTCAATTTACAGGGAAAACGGCTACACCTTC
cdr3_aa: CASSIYRENGYTF

clone_size: few
d_call: .
v_call: TRBV7-2
j_call: TRBJ2-7
cdr3_nt: TGTGCCAGCAGCTTAGGGGTAGGGCTTAGCTCCTACGAGCAGTACTTC
cdr3_aa: CASSLGVGLSSYEQYF

clone_size: .
d_call: TRBD2
v_call: TRBV5-5
j_call: TRBJ2-5
cdr3_nt: TGTGCCAGCAGCTTGGGCCTAGCGGGGGGAGAGGCCCAGTACTTC
cdr3_aa: CASSLGLAGGEAQYF

clone_size: few
d_call: .
v_call: TRBV29-1
j_call: TRBJ2-5
cdr3_nt: TGCAGCGTCCTGGACGGGGAGACCCAGTACTTC
cdr3_aa: CSVLDGETQYF

clone_size: .
d_call: .
v_call: TRBV3-1
j_call: TRBJ1-5
cdr3_nt: TGTGCCAGCAGCCAGGGCGGCAGGGTTGAGCAGCCCCAGCATTTT
cdr3_aa: CASSQGGRVEQPQHF

clone_size: .
d_call: .
v_call: TRBV25-1
j_call: TRBJ2-1
cdr3_nt: TGTGCCAGCAGGGGGGACGGGAATGAGCAGTTCTTC
cdr3_aa: CASRGDGNEQFF

clone_size: few
d_call: .
v_call: TRBV20-1
j_call: TRBJ1-2
cdr3_nt: TGCAGTGCTAGCGTGGGGAGCGCTGGCTACACCTTC
cdr3_aa: CSASVGSAGYTF

clone_size: .
d_call: .
v_call: TRBV30
j_call: TRBJ2-6
cdr3_nt: TGTGCCTGGAGAGTCACGGCTGGGGCCAACGTCCTGACTTTC
cdr3_aa: CAWRVTAGANVLTF

clone_size: .
d_call: TRBD2
v_call: TRBV6-2/TRBV6-3
j_call: TRBJ2-1
cdr3_nt: TGTGCCAGCAGTTACTCGCACGGACTAGTAAACCTACATGAGCAGTTCTTC
cdr3_aa: CASSYSHGLVNLHEQFF

clone_size: few
d_call: .
v_call: TRBV7-2
j_call: TRBJ2-7
cdr3_nt: TGTGCCAGCAGCTTAACCCGGATCTCCTACGAGCAGTACTTC
cdr3_aa: CASSLTRISYEQYF

clone_size: .
d_call: TRBD2
v_call: TRBV6-2/TRBV6-3
j_call: TRBJ2-5
cdr3_nt: TGTGCCAGCAGTTACCAGGGCGAACTAGCGGTTCCGGAGACCCAGTACTTC
cdr3_aa: CASSYQGELAVPETQYF

clone_size: .
d_call: .
v_call: TRBV20-1
j_call: TRBJ1-1
cdr3_nt: TGCAGTGCTAGAGATGGGAGGGGAGCGGACACTGAAGCTTTCTTT
cdr3_aa: CSARDGRGADTEAFF

clone_size: .
d_call: TRBD1
v_call: TRBV9
j_call: TRBJ2-6
cdr3_nt: TGTGCCAGCAGTCGATACCCGGGACAGGGTGCCTCTGGGGCCAACGTCCTGACTTTC
cdr3_aa: CASSRYPGQGASGANVLTF